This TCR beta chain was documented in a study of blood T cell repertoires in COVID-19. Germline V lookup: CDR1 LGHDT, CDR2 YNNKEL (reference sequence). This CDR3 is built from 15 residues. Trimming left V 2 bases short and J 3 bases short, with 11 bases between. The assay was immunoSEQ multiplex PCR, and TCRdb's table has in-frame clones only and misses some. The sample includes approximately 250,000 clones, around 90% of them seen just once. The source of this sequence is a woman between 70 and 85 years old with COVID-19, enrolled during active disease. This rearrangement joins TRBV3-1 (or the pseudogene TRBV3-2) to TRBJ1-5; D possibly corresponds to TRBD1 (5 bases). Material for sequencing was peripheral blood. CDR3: CASSQSDKTNQPQHF. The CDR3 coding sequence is TGTGCCAGCAGCCAATCGGACAAGACCAATCAGCCCCAGCATTTT.